The 15 T cell receptor beta chains given below trace back to one sample, sequenced in a study of T cells expressing NK-cell markers. TCRdb reworked the 5' RACE reads into one entry per CDR3 protein, no DNA. Its table records 300,000 to 500,000 distinct CDR3 sequences. The specimen was blood T cells: a sorted CD56 or NKG2C T cell subset, CD4+ or CD8+ T cells, or bulk PBMC T cells (not recorded which). These receptor sequences come from a woman between 45 and 60 years old in good health.

V and J are TRBV19 and TRBJ2-3; TCRdb's D call, TRBD2, is unchecked because there is no DNA. The CDR3 is made up of 13 amino acids. Per the germline V gene, CDR1 is LNHDA and CDR2 is SQIVND (reference sequence). This chain's CDR3 is CASSTLVGSSQYF.

V is TRBV5-5 and J is TRBJ2-2; the TCRdb D gene call, TRBD1, has no DNA to confirm it. In germline, CDR1 is SGHKS, CDR2 YYEKEE (reference sequence). The CDR3 is 18 residues long. The CDR3: CASSPSGTGLWNTGELFF.

This chain links TRBV12-3 or TRBV12-4 with TRBJ1-4; TCRdb's assignment of TRBD1 cannot be checked, as there is no DNA. The length of the CDR3 is 13 residues. The CDR3 protein is CASKDRVFEKLFF.

This chain joins TRBV6-6 and TRBJ2-2. Germline CDR1 reads MNHNY; CDR2 reads SVGAGI (reference sequence). This CDR3 is built from 13 residues. The CDR3 sequence: CATRKPNTGELFF.

The rearrangement links TRBV5-6 to TRBJ2-1; lacking DNA, the TRBD1 call made by TCRdb goes unchecked. The CDR3 has 13 amino acids. From germline, CDR1 is SGHDT and CDR2 YYEEEE. CDR3 sequence reads: CASSFQTGREQFF.

This sequence joins TRBV13 and TRBJ2-2; TCRdb designates TRBD2, a call that cannot be tested without DNA. CDR1 is PRHDT and CDR2 is FYEKMQ in the germline V gene (reference sequence). The CDR3 is 14 residues long. The CDR3 sequence is CASKSFGPTGELFF.

The chain couples TRBV7-2 to TRBJ2-2. CDR1 is SGHTA and CDR2 is FQGNSA in the germline V gene. This CDR3 comprises 14 residues. The CDR3 is CASSLVLYTGELFF. Combining the CDR3 with reference TRBV7-2 and TRBJ2-2 gives the whole variable domain GAGVSQSPSNKVTEKGKDVELRCDPISGHTALYWYRQSLGQGLEFLIYFQGNSAPDKSGLPSDRFSAERTGGSVSTLTIQRTQQEDSAVYLCASSLVLYTGELFFGEGSRLTVL.

This chain joins TRBV11-3 and TRBJ2-1; TCRdb reports TRBD2, a call that lacks DNA to check it against. Germline V gives CDR1 SGHNT, CDR2 YENEEA. The CDR3 spans 14 residues. CDR3 sequence: CASGGVSSYNEQFF.

V usage is TRBV20-1 and J usage is TRBJ2-3; TCRdb outputs TRBD2, but without DNA this stays unchecked. This CDR3 is 16 amino acids long. Germline V gene lookup returns CDR1 DFQATT and CDR2 SNEGSKA (reference sequence). CDR3 in amino acids: CSAAPGLAGEADTQYF.

The chain is built from TRBV20-1 and TRBJ2-7; absent DNA, TCRdb's TRBD1 call cannot be checked. The CDR3 runs to 13 residues. CDR1 is DFQATT and CDR2 is SNEGSKA in the germline V gene (reference sequence). CDR3 protein: CSARDDRGYEQYF.

The chain carries TRBV15 and TRBJ2-5; TCRdb calls TRBD1, which cannot be checked without DNA. CDR3 size: 15 residues. Germline V gene lookup returns CDR1 LNHNV and CDR2 YYDKDF (reference sequence). Here the CDR3 reads CATTVGAATQETQYF.

This chain links TRBV21-1 with TRBJ2-3; TCRdb proposes TRBD2, but this gene call is untestable without DNA. TRBV21-1 is deemed a pseudogene. This CDR3 has 17 amino acids. The CDR3 reads CASSKLPNSGITDTQYF.

The V gene is TRBV6-1, the J gene TRBJ2-7; TCRdb names TRBD2, which stays unverified in the absence of DNA. CDR1 MNHNS and CDR2 SASEGT come from the germline V gene. This CDR3 is 15 amino acids long. The CDR3 region is CASSELTGRARAQYF.

The chain recombines TRBV7-2 with TRBJ2-6. The germline V gene encodes CDR1 SGHTA and CDR2 FQGNSA. The CDR3 runs to 13 residues. The chain's CDR3 is CATENPGANVLTF.

This chain links TRBV29-1 with TRBJ2-1; TCRdb returns TRBD1, unconfirmable since there is no DNA. CDR1 SQVTM and CDR2 ANQGSEA come from the germline V gene. The CDR3 extends over 13 amino acids. CDR3 region: CSVLRTGRNEQFF.